The source of this TCR beta chain is a study of a mutant IDH1 vaccine in newly diagnosed glioma. Turning to the study itself: Those enrolled had earlier been treated with radiotherapy, temozolomide, or both, mostly both.

Notes on this clone: What it recognizes is unknown.

Here immunoSEQ multiplex PCR was the method, and the copy in TCRdb shows in-frame clones only, minus some. Here the sample spans approximately 100,000 clones, roughly 89% being singletons. This CDR3 has 13 residues. Germline V gene lookup returns CDR1 SNHLY and CDR2 FYNNEI. V was cut by 3 bases and J by 0 bases, with 4 bases left in between. Study results and caveats: Across multiple MHC alleles, around 92% of patients had vaccine-induced responses. Pseudoprogression seemingly bore no relation to changes in top peripheral T cell clonotypes.

Time point in this sample: baseline, week 1 (first vaccination visit). As to treatment: pre-vaccination baseline after standard-of-care therapy. New astrocytomas of WHO grade 3 or 4 that were IDH1-mutant and ATRX-lost were found in the donors. The clonotype was recovered from a woman aged 50 to 65 with glioma. The chain recombines TRBV2 with TRBJ2-3; D is unresolved. This specimen consisted of PBMCs, obtained from a glioma patient treated with radiotherapy, temozolomide or both. This CDR3 is CASSDPSTDTQYF. The CDR3 nucleotides read TGTGCCAGCAGTGACCCAAGCACAGATACGCAGTATTTT.